This TCR beta chain came from a study of cytomegalovirus exposure and HLA in healthy donors. In this sample, this clone turned up once. Primers for the PCR totalled 60 Vbeta and 13 Jbeta. Clones were read by immunoSEQ multiplex PCR, and TCRdb kept only the in-frame ones, dropping some. The sample lists 130,000 or so clones; around 77% were seen once. V dropped 4 bases and J dropped 4; count of bases not matched to a gene: 7. CDR3 length equals 14 residues. Germline CDR1 SGHRS, CDR2 YFSETQ. The chain couples TRBV5-1 to TRBJ1-2, with 7 bases that match TRBD1. The sequence was obtained from a man aged 30-40 years in good health and CMV-seronegative. The material sequenced was PBMCs. CDR3 nucleotide sequence: TGCGCCAGCAGCACCCGACAGGGAAGCTATGGCTACACCTTC. The encoded protein is CASSTRQGSYGYTF. Full variable domain (remainder filled in from reference TRBV5-1 and TRBJ1-2): KAGVTQTPRYLIKTRGQQVTLSCSPISGHRSVSWYQQTPGQGLQFLFEYFSETQRNKGNFPGRFSGRQFSNSRSEMNVSTLELGDSALYLCASSTRQGSYGYTFGSGTRLTVV.